This T cell receptor (beta chain) came from a study of OX40 agonist ivuxolimab in advanced cancers. Measured with immunoSEQ multiplex PCR; TCRdb has only the in-frame clones, and not every one. The sample has under 100,000 clones, roughly 90% seen once; the top ten hold 2% to 3%. The germline V gene encodes CDR1 SEHNR and CDR2 FQNEAQ (reference sequence). The CDR3 is 17 residues long. The V end was cut by 4 bases, the J end by 2 bases, with 15 bases between. The gene calls are TRBV7-9 and TRBJ2-6, with D possibly being TRBD1 (5 bases). The sample consisted of CD4+ or CD8+ T cells sorted from blood, taken in a trial of the OX40 agonist ivuxolimab. The receptor was derived from an adult with an advanced solid tumor such as melanoma, head and neck, liver or kidney cancer. The CDR3 protein is CASSSYPGLAGANVLTF. As DNA, the CDR3 is TGTGCCAGCAGCTCCTACCCAGGGCTCGCTGGGGCCAACGTCCTGACTTTC.